This T cell receptor beta chain was identified during a study of blood T cell repertoires in COVID-19. Study in general: Nucleic acid was either cDNA or gDNA, and it came from T cells, B-cell-depleted T cells, or PBMCs.

Profiling relied on immunoSEQ multiplex PCR, and the TCRdb table lists in-frame clones only, not all of them. The sample consists of around 97,000 clones, around 80% of them appearing once. The V segment lost 5 bases and the J segment 2 bases; nucleotides outside the gene matches: 14. Germline V gives CDR1 SGHTA, CDR2 FQGNSA. The CDR3 runs 19 residues. This TCR came from an older man with acute or convalescent COVID-19. The chain uses TRBV7-2 and TRBJ2-2, with 10 bases that match TRBD2. The sequenced sample was peripheral blood. The DNA of the CDR3 is TGTGCCAGCAGCCCAAACCGACCAGCGGGGGGGTTAAACACCGGGGAGCTGTTTTTT. This translates into CASSPNRPAGGLNTGELFF. Combining the CDR3 with reference TRBV7-2 and TRBJ2-2 gives the whole variable domain GAGVSQSPSNKVTEKGKDVELRCDPISGHTALYWYRQSLGQGLEFLIYFQGNSAPDKSGLPSDRFSAERTGGSVSTLTIQRTQQEDSAVYLCASSPNRPAGGLNTGELFFGEGSRLTVL.